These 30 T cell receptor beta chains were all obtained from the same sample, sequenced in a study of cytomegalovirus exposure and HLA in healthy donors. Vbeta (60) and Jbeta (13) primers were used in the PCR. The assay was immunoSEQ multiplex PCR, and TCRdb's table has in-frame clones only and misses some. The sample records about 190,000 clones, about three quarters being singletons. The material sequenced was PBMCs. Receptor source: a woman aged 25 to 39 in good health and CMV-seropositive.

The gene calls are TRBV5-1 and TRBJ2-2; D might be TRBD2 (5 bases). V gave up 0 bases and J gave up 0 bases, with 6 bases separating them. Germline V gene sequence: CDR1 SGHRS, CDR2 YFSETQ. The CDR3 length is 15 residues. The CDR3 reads CASSLDGTNTGELFF. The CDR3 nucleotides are TGCGCCAGCAGCTTGGACGGGACGAACACCGGGGAGCTGTTTTTT.

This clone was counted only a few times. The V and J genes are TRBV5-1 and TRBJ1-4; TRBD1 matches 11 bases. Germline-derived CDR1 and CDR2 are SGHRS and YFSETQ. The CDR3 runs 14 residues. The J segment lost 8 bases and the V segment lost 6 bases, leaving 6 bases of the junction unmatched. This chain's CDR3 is CASKRTGGREKLFF. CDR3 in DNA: TGCGCCAGCAAGAGGACAGGGGGCAGAGAAAAACTGTTTTTT.

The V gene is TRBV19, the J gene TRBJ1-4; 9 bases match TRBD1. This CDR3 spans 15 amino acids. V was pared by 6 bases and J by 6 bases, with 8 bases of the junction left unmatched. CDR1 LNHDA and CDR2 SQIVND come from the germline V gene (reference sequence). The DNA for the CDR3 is TGTGCCAGTAGCCCCCGGGACAGGGTTTATGAAAAACTGTTTTTT. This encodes CASSPRDRVYEKLFF.

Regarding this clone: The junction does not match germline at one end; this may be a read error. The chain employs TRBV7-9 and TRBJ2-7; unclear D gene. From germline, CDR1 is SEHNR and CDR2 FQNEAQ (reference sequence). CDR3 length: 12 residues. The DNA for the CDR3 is TGTTCCAGCAGCTCGAACAGCTACGAGCAGTACTTC. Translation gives CSSSSNSYEQYF.

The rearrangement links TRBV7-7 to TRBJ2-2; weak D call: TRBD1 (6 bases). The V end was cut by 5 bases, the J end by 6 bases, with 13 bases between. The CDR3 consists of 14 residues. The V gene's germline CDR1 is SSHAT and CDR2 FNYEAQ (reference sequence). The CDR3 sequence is CASSPYGQPGELFF. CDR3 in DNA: TGTGCCAGCAGCCCCTACGGACAGCCCGGGGAGCTGTTTTTT.

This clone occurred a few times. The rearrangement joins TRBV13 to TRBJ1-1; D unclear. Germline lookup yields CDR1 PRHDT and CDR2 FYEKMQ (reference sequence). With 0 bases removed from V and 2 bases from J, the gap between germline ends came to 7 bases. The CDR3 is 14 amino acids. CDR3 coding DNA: TGTGCCAGCAGCTTAGGCCTCTTTAACACTGAAGCTTTCTTT. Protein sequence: CASSLGLFNTEAFF.

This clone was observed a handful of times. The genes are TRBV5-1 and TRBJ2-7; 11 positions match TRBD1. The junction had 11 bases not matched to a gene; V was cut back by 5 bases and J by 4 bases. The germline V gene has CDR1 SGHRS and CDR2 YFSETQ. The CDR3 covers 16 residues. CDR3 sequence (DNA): TGCGCCAGCAGAAGGACAGGGGGCGTCGGGCTGTACGAGCAGTACTTC. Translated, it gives CASRRTGGVGLYEQYF.

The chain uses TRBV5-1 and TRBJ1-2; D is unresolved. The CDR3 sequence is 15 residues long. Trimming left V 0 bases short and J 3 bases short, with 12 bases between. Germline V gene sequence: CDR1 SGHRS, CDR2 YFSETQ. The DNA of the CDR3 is TGCGCCAGCAGCTTGGCCGGGGTTGCCGACTATGGCTACACCTTC. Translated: CASSLAGVADYGYTF.

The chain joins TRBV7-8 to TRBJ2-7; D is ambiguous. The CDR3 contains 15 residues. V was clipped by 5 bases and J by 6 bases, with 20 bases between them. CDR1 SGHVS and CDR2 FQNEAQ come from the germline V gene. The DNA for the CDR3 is TGTGCCAGCAGCCCCCCATCAGTGGAGTTCACCGAGCAGTACTTC. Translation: CASSPPSVEFTEQYF.

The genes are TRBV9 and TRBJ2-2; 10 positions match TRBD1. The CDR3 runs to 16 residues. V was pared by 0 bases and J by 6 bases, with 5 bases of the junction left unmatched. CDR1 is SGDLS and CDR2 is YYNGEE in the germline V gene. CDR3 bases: TGTGCCAGCAGCGTAGCACCCGGGACAGGGGCCGGGGAGCTGTTTTTT. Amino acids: CASSVAPGTGAGELFF. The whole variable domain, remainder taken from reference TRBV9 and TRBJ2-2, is DSGVTQTPKHLITATGQRVTLRCSPRSGDLSVYWYQQSLDQGLQFLIQYYNGEERAKGNILERFSAQQFPDLHSELNLSSLELGDSALYFCASSVAPGTGAGELFFGEGSRLTVL.

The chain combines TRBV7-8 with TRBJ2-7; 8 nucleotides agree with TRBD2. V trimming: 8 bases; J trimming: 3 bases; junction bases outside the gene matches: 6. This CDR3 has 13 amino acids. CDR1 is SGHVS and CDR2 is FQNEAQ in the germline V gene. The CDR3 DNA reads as TGTGCCAGCGCCGGACTAGCTGACTACGAGCAGTACTTC. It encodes CASAGLADYEQYF. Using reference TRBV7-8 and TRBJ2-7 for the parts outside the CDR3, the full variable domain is GAGVSQSPRYKVAKRGQDVALRCDPISGHVSLFWYQQALGQGPEFLTYFQNEAQLDKSGLPSDRFFAERPEGSVSTLKIQRTQQEDSAVYLCASAGLADYEQYFGPGTRLTVT.

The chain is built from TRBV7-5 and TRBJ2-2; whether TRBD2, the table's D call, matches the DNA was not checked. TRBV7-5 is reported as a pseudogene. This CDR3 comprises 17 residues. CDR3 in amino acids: CARSLPPCGANTGELFF. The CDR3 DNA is TGTGCCAGAAGCTTACCTCCTTGCGGGGCCAACACCGGGGAGCTGTTTTTT.

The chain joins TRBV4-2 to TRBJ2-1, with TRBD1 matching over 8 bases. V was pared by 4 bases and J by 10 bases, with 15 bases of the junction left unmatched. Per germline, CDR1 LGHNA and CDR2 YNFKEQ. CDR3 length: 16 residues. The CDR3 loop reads CASSPRDRSARGEQFF. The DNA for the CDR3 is TGTGCCAGCAGCCCGCGGGACAGGTCCGCCAGAGGGGAGCAGTTCTTC.

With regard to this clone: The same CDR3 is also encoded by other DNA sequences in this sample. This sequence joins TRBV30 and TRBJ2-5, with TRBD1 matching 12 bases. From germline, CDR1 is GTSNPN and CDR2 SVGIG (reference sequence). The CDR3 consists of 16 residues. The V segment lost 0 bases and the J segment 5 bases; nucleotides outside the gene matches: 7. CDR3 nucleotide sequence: TGTGCCTGGAGTGTCCCGGGACAGGGGGCAAGGGAGACCCAGTACTTC. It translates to CAWSVPGQGARETQYF.

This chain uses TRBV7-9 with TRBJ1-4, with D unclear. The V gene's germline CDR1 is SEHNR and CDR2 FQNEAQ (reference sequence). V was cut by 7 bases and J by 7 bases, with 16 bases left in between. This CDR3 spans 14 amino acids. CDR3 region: CASNQIGGIEKLFF. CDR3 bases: TGTGCCAGCAACCAGATTGGAGGGATTGAAAAACTGTTTTTT.

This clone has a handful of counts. CDR3 in amino acids: CASSLGQRNTEAFF. In DNA, the CDR3 is TGTGCCAGCAGCTTGGGACAGCGGAACACTGAAGCTTTCTTT. The chain joins TRBV5-4 to TRBJ1-1; perhaps TRBD1 as D (5 bases). V shed 0 bases and J shed 1 base, with 7 bases lying between them. The CDR3 runs to 14 residues. In germline, CDR1 is SGHNT, CDR2 YYREEE (reference sequence).

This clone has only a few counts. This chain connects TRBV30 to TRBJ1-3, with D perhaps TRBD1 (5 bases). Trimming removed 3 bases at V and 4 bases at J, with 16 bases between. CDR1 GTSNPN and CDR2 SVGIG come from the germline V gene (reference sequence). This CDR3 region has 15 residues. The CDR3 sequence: CAWSLGGGGGNTIYF. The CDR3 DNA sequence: TGTGCCTGGAGCTTGGGCGGGGGTGGAGGAAACACCATATATTTT.

The CDR3 loop reads CASNSPLDSPLHF. The CDR3 DNA sequence: TGTGCCAGCAACAGTCCCCTTGATTCACCCCTCCACTTT. This chain uses TRBV28 with TRBJ1-6; D remains unclear. The CDR3 covers 13 residues. V lost 7 bases and J 8 bases, leaving 12 bases between the germline ends. From germline, CDR1 is MDHEN and CDR2 SYDVKM.

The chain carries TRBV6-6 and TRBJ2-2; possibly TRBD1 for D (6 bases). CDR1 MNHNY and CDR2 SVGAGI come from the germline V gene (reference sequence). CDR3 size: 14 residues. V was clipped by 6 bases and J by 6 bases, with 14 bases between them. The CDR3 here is CASSQIRGAGELFF. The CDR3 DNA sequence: TGTGCCAGCAGCCAAATCAGGGGCGCCGGGGAGCTGTTTTTT.

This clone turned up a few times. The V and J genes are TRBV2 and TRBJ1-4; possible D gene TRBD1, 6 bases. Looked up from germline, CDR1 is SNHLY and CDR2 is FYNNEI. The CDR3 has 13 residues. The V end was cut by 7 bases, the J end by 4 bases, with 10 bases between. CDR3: CASNRAGNEKLFF. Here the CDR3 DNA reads TGTGCCAGCAACAGGGCGGGTAATGAAAAACTGTTTTTT.

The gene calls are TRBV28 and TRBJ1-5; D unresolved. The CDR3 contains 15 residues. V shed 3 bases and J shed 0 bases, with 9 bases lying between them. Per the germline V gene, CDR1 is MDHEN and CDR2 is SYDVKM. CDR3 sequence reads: CASSLTHISNQPQHF. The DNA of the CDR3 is TGTGCCAGCAGTTTGACACACATTAGCAATCAGCCCCAGCATTTT.

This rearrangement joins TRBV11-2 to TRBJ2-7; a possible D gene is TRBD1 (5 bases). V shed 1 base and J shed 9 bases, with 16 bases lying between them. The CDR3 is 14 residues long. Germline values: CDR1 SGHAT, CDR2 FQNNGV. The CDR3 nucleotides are TGTGCCAGCAGCTTAGGTGGGCAGGGTCGATGGCAGTACTTC. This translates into CASSLGGQGRWQYF.

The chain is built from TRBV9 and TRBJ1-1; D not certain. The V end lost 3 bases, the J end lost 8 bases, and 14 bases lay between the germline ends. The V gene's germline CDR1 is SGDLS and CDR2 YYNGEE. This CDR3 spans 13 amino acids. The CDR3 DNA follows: TGTGCCAGCAGCGCCATCGCGGGGAGCGAAGCTTTCTTT. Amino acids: CASSAIAGSEAFF.

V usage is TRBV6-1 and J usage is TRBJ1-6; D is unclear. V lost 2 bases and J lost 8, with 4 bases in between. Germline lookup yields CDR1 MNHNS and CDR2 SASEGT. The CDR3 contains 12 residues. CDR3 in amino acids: CASSESHSPLHF. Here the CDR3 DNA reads TGTGCCAGCAGTGAATCTCATTCACCCCTCCACTTT.

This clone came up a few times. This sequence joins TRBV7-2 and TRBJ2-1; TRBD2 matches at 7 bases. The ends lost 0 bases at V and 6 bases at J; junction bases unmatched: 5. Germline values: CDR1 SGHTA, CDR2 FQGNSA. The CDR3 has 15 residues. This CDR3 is CASSLASGGSNEQFF. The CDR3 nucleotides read TGTGCCAGCAGCTTAGCGTCTGGCGGGAGCAATGAGCAGTTCTTC.

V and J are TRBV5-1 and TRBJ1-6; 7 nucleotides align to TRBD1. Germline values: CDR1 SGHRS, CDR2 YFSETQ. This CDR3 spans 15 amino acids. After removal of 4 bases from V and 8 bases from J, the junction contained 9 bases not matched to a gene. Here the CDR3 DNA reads TGCGCCAGCAGCCGGGCCGGACAGGCAGATTCACCCCTCCACTTT. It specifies CASSRAGQADSPLHF.

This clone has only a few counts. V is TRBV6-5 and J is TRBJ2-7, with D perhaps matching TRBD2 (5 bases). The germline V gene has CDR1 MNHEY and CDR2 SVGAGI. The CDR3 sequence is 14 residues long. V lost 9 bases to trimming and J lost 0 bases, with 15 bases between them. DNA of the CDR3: TGTGCCAGTCGGAGCGGATGGAGCTCCTACGAGCAGTACTTC. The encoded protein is CASRSGWSSYEQYF.

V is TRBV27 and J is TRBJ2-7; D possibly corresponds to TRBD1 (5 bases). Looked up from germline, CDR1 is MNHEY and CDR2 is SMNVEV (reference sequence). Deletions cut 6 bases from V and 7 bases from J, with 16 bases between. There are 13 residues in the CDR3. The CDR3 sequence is CASSIFAGREQYF. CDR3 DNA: TGTGCCAGCAGCATCTTCGCAGGGCGGGAGCAGTACTTC.

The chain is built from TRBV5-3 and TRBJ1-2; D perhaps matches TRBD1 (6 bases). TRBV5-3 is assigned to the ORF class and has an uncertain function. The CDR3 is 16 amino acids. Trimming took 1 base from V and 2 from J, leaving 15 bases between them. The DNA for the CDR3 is TGTGCCAGAAGCTTGTTCTGGGACAAACACAACTATGGCTACACCTTC. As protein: CARSLFWDKHNYGYTF.

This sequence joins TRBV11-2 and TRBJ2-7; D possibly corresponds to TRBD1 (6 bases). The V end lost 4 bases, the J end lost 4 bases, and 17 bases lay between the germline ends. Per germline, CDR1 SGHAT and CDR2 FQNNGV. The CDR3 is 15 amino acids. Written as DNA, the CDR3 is TGTGCCAGCAGCTCCCGGGACATGGAAACGTACGAGCAGTACTTC. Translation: CASSSRDMETYEQYF.